Below, 7 T cell receptor beta chains from the same sample are listed, as sequenced in a study of glioma-infiltrating T cells after dendritic cell vaccination. The table came from immunoSEQ multiplex PCR; TCRdb's copy has only in-frame clones and leaves some out. The data hold 65,000 or so clones, with 86% observed a single time. Time point in this sample: after dendritic cell vaccination, including at tumor progression/relapse. The source material was blood, sampled after dendritic cell vaccination. The source of these receptors is a human donor with glioblastoma.

This clone has only one observation. The gene calls are TRBV5-8 and TRBJ1-4, with D possibly being TRBD1 (5 bases). The CDR3 runs 16 residues. The ends were cut back, 2 bases at V and 0 bases at J, with 11 bases in the middle. Germline CDR1 reads SGHTS; CDR2 reads YDEGEE. DNA for the CDR3: TGTGCCAGCAGCTTCATGGACAAGCCAACTAATGAAAAACTGTTTTTT. Its translation: CASSFMDKPTNEKLFF.

The V and J genes are TRBV18 and TRBJ2-5; D is perhaps TRBD1 (6 bases). The J call may be incorrect, as the DNA end agrees better with TRBJ2-7. Germline V gene lookup returns CDR1 KGHSH and CDR2 LQKENI. CDR3 length: 12 residues. The CDR3 DNA follows: TGTGCCAGCCACAGGGAAGGGTACGAGCAGTACTTC. This sequence encodes CASHREGYEQYF.

The chain has TRBV2 and TRBJ2-3; TRBD2 agrees at 9 bases. The V gene's germline CDR1 is SNHLY and CDR2 FYNNEI. The CDR3 consists of 15 residues. The V segment lost 2 bases and the J segment 0 bases; nucleotides outside the gene matches: 0. CDR3: CASSESGRSTDTQYF. The CDR3 coding sequence is TGTGCCAGCAGTGAAAGCGGGAGGAGCACAGATACGCAGTATTTT.

This chain links TRBV11-2 with TRBJ2-2, with D hard to call. Germline V gives CDR1 SGHAT, CDR2 FQNNGV. This CDR3 is 16 amino acids long. Between the trimmed V and J ends, which lost 0 bases and 4 bases, there was a span of 12 bases. Here the CDR3 reads CASSLEAWSPTGELFF. The CDR3 DNA reads TGTGCCAGCAGCTTAGAAGCTTGGAGCCCCACCGGGGAGCTGTTTTTT. Looking up the rest from reference TRBV11-2 and TRBJ2-2 gives the full variable domain: EAGVAQSPRYKIIEKRQSVAFWCNPISGHATLYWYQQILGQGPKLLIQFQNNGVVDDSQLPKDRFSAERLKGVDSTLKIQPAKLEDSAVYLCASSLEAWSPTGELFFGEGSRLTVL.

This clone came up a few times. The rearrangement uses TRBV7-2 and TRBJ2-2; no clear D. CDR1 is SGHTA, CDR2 FQGNSA, per germline. The CDR3 has 12 amino acids. Trimming stripped 3 bases from V and 9 bases from J, with 8 bases between. The DNA of the CDR3 is TGTGCCAGCAGCTTGAGCCCAAGGGAGCTGTTTTTT. This codes for CASSLSPRELFF.

The chain links TRBV4-1 to TRBJ1-2; D not resolved. The CDR3 contains 13 residues. Germline V lookup: CDR1 MGHRA, CDR2 YSYEKL. Trimming took off 5 bases at V and 8 bases at J, with 15 bases between the two ends. For the CDR3, the DNA is TGCGCCAGCAGCGAAGGTACACCCGGGGGCTACACCTTC. This translates into CASSEGTPGGYTF.

Details on this clone: A read error may account for a junction end that differs from germline. Other DNA variants within this sample encode the same CDR3. The V call is TRBV7-8, the J call TRBJ1-6; tentative D call: TRBD1 (6 bases). CDR3 length: 16 residues. Per the germline V gene, CDR1 is SGHVS and CDR2 is FQNEAQ. In DNA, the CDR3 is TGTGCCAGCAGCTTAGTCGGGGGGGCTCAAAATTCCCCCCTCCACTTT. This gives the protein CASSLVGGAQNSPLHF. The variable domain in full, completed from reference TRBV7-8 and TRBJ1-6, reads GAGVSQSPRYKVAKRGQDVALRCDPISGHVSLFWYQQALGQGPEFLTYFQNEAQLDKSGLPSDRFFAERPEGSVSTLKIQRTQQEDSAVYLCASSLVGGAQNSPLHFGNGTRLTVT.